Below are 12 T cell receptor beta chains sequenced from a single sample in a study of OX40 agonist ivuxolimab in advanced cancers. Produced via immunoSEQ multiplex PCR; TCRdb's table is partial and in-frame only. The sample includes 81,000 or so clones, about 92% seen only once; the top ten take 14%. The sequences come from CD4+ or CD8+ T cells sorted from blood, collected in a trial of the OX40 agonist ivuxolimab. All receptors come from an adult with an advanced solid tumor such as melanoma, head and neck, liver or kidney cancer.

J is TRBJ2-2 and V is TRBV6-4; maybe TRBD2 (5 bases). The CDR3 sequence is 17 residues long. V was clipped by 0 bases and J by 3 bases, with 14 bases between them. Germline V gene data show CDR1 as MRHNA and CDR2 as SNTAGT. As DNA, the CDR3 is TGTGCCAGCAGTGACTCAGCGGATTTGGGTTACACCGGGGAGCTGTTTTTT. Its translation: CASSDSADLGYTGELFF.

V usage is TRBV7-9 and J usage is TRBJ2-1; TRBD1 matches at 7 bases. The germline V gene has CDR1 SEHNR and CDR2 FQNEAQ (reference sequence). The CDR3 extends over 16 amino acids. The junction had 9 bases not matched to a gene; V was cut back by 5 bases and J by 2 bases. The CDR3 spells CASSPGEGQTYNEQFF. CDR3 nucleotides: TGTGCCAGCAGCCCAGGTGAGGGACAGACCTACAATGAGCAGTTCTTC.

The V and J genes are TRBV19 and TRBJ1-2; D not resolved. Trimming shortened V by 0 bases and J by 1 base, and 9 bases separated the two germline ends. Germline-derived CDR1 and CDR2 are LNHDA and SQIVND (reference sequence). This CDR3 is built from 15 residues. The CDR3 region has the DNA TGTGCCAGTAGTATAGATCAAGGCGGTAACTATGGCTACACCTTC. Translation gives CASSIDQGGNYGYTF.

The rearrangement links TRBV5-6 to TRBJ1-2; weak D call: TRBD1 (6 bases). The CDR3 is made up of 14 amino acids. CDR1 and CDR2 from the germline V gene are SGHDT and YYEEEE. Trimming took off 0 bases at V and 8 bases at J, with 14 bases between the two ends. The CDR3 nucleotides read TGTGCCAGCAGCTTGGGTCAGGGGTCAAGGGGCTACACCTTC. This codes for CASSLGQGSRGYTF.

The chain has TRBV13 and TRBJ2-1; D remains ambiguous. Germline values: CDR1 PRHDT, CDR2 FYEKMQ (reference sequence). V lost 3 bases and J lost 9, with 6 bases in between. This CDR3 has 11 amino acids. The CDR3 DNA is TGTGCCAGCAGCTTCGATGGTGAGCAGTTCTTC. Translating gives CASSFDGEQFF.

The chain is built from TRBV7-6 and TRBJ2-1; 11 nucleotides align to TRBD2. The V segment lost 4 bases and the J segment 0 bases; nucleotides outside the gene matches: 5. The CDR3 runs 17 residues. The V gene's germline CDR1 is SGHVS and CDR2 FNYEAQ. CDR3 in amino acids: CASSYSGGVSSYNEQFF. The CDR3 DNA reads TGTGCCAGCAGCTATAGCGGGGGGGTTAGCTCCTACAATGAGCAGTTCTTC.

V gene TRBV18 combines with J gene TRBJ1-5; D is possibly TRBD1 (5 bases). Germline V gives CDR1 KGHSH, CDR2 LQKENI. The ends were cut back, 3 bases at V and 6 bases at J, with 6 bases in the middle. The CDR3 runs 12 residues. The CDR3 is CASSPQGQPQHF. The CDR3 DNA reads TGTGCCAGCTCACCTCAGGGTCAGCCCCAGCATTTT.

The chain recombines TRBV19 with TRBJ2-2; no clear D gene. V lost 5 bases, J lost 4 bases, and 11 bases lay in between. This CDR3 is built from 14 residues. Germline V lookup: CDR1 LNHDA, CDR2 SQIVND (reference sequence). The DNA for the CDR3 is TGTGCCAGTAGTCTCCGGGCCTCCACCGGGGAGCTGTTTTTT. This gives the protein CASSLRASTGELFF.

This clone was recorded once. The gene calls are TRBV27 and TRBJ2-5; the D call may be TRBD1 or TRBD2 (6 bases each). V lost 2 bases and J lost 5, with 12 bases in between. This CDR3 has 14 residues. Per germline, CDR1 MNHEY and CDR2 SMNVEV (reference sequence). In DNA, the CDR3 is TGTGCCAGCAGTTTAGGGGGGCAGCAGGAGACCCAGTACTTC. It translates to CASSLGGQQETQYF.

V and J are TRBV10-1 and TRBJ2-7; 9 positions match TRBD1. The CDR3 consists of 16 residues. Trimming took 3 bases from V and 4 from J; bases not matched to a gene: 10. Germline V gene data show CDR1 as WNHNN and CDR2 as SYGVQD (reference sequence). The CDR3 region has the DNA TGCGCCAGCAGTGATCACCCCGGGACAGGGACATACGAGCAGTACTTC. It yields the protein CASSDHPGTGTYEQYF.

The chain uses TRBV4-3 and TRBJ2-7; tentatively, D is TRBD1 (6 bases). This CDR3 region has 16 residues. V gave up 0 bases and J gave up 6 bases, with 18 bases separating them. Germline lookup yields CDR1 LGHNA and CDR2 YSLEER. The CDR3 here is CASSQDSTGSGREQYF. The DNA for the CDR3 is TGCGCCAGCAGCCAAGATAGCACAGGGTCGGGTCGCGAGCAGTACTTC.

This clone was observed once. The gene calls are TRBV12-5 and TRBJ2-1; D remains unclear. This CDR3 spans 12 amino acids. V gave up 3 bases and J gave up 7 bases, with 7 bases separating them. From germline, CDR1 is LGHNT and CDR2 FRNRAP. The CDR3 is CASGLSRNEQFF. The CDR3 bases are TGTGCTAGTGGTTTATCAAGAAATGAGCAGTTCTTC.